Sequencing of this TCR beta chain was carried out in a study of CD8+CD57+ T cells in acquired aplastic anemia. Across the study: Sorted CD4+ and CD8+ cells yielded DNA averaging around 3.2 ug. Notes on the study in general: It was found that more than 25 CD8+ CDR3 sequences were shared between patients and controls.

Of note for this clonotype: Its target is unknown.

For sequencing, patients were chosen who had shown expansion of CD8+CD57+ cells by flow cytometry. Therapy had not been given to patients before blood sampling. The template for TCR beta VDJ and CDR3 sequence profiling was genomic DNA. TCRdb recomputed calls from the reads with MiXCR, one row per CDR3 protein. The table includes about 180,000 distinct CDR3 sequences, roughly 65% detected once. Sequencing was carried out using sorted CD4+, CD8+, or CD8+CD57+ T cells (not recorded which) from PBMCs. The origin of this receptor is a human donor with aplastic anemia.

In DNA, the CDR3 is TGCGCCAGCAGCCAAGGAGGGGCCTATGGCTACACCTTC. Translated, it gives CASSQGGAYGYTF. The chain joins TRBV4-1 to TRBJ1-2; tentative D call: TRBD1 (5 bases). From germline, CDR1 is MGHRA and CDR2 YSYEKL. The CDR3 is made up of 13 amino acids. With 1 base removed from V and 4 bases from J, the gap between germline ends came to 7 bases.